Each of the 22 T cell receptor beta chains below was sequenced from the same sample in a study of sequential checkpoint blockade in melanoma. Specified treatment: randomized to nivolumab then ipilimumab (arm A) or the reverse (arm B). Profiled with immunoSEQ multiplex PCR; TCRdb holds only in-frame clones, not every one. The sample carries about 2,700 clones, around 18% recorded once. This specimen consisted of tumor tissue (inferred from file names), obtained from a patient given nivolumab and ipilimumab in sequence. The source of these receptors is a human donor with melanoma.

This rearrangement joins TRBV29-1 to TRBJ2-1; TRBD1 aligns across 7 bases. This CDR3 spans 16 amino acids. Losses at the gene ends were 4 bases for V and 6 bases for J; bases not matched to a gene: 15. CDR1 is SQVTM, CDR2 ANQGSEA, per germline. Here the CDR3 reads CSVVGTVVPISNEQFF. DNA of the CDR3: TGCAGCGTTGTTGGGACAGTCGTCCCCATTTCCAATGAGCAGTTCTTC.

The chain couples TRBV11-3 to TRBJ2-3; 7 bases line up with TRBD2. With 1 base clipped from V and 0 bases from J, the junction kept 7 bases outside the gene matches. The CDR3 loop spans 17 amino acids. Germline V gene sequence: CDR1 SGHNT, CDR2 YENEEA. CDR3 DNA: TGTGCCAGCAGCTTAGGGCTGGGAGCGGGGAGCACAGATACGCAGTATTTT. Its translation is CASSLGLGAGSTDTQYF.

This rearrangement joins TRBV5-1 to TRBJ1-1; D remains unclear. V was pared by 0 bases and J by 1 base, with 7 bases between. Germline V gives CDR1 SGHRS, CDR2 YFSETQ. The CDR3 extends over 14 amino acids. The CDR3 DNA is TGCGCCAGCAGCTTGGGCCAGCAGAACACTGAAGCTTTCTTT. Amino acids: CASSLGQQNTEAFF.

V gene TRBV5-1 combines with J gene TRBJ1-2, with 9 nucleotides matching TRBD1. The CDR3 extends over 14 amino acids. Trimming cost V 4 bases and J 8 bases; bases outside gene matches: 9. CDR1 and CDR2 from the germline V gene are SGHRS and YFSETQ. The chain's CDR3 is CASSPEGTGSGYTF. The CDR3 coding sequence is TGCGCCAGCAGCCCGGAGGGGACAGGGAGCGGCTACACCTTC. Together with reference TRBV5-1 and TRBJ1-2, the CDR3 gives the full variable domain: KAGVTQTPRYLIKTRGQQVTLSCSPISGHRSVSWYQQTPGQGLQFLFEYFSETQRNKGNFPGRFSGRQFSNSRSEMNVSTLELGDSALYLCASSPEGTGSGYTFGSGTRLTVV.

This clone was counted only a few times. This chain joins TRBV9 and TRBJ1-1; no definite D call. The CDR3 runs to 13 residues. V lost 5 bases and J lost 1, with 9 bases in between. Germline V gene data show CDR1 as SGDLS and CDR2 as YYNGEE. The CDR3 protein is CASSELENTEAFF. The CDR3 DNA reads TGTGCCAGCAGTGAGTTAGAGAACACTGAAGCTTTCTTT.

This clone was picked up a small number of times. The chain has TRBV11-3 and TRBJ1-6; unclear D gene. The ends were cut back, 2 bases at V and 5 bases at J, with 10 bases in the middle. The CDR3 is made up of 15 amino acids. Germline V CDR1 and CDR2: SGHNT, YENEEA. The CDR3 DNA follows: TGTGCCAGCAGCTTATTAGATCGGCATAATTCACCCCTCCACTTT. Its protein product is CASSLLDRHNSPLHF.

A few counts support this clone. The gene calls are TRBV28 and TRBJ1-3; D is undetermined. Trimming removed 6 bases at V and 7 bases at J, with 16 bases between. The CDR3 is 14 amino acids. Germline assignment: CDR1 MDHEN and CDR2 SYDVKM. CDR3 residues: CASSIVATGNTIYF. In nucleotides, the CDR3 is TGTGCCAGCAGCATAGTGGCAACCGGGAACACCATATATTTT.

The chain is built from TRBV28 and TRBJ2-1; a possible D gene is TRBD2 (6 bases). Trimming removed 3 bases from V and 4 bases from J, with 13 bases in between. This CDR3 spans 15 amino acids. Per germline, CDR1 MDHEN and CDR2 SYDVKM. The CDR3 DNA is TGTGCCAGCAGTTTCGAAGGACTACGTTACAATGAGCAGTTCTTC. As protein: CASSFEGLRYNEQFF.

This clone is deemed medium-sized. The V and J genes are TRBV6-8 and TRBJ2-1; D is ambiguous. Deletions cut 5 bases from V and 0 bases from J, with 17 bases between. The CDR3 is 17 residues long. Germline V gene lookup returns CDR1 MNHGY and CDR2 SAAAGT. The CDR3 sequence is CASSIHLLVSSYNEQFF. CDR3 sequence (DNA): TGTGCCAGCAGTATTCATCTCCTAGTGAGCTCCTACAATGAGCAGTTCTTC.

The chain combines TRBV30 with TRBJ1-2, with D perhaps TRBD1 (5 bases). CDR3 size: 15 residues. Germline V gives CDR1 GTSNPN, CDR2 SVGIG (reference sequence). The V and J ends lost 4 bases and 4 bases respectively, with 19 bases between them. CDR3 coding DNA: TGTGCCTGGACCGCGTCCGCACAGGAGGGCTATGGCTACACCTTC. Translated, it gives CAWTASAQEGYGYTF.

This clone has only a few counts. The CDR3 sequence is CSVGAGNTEAFF. In nucleotides, the CDR3 is TGCAGCGTTGGGGCAGGGAACACTGAAGCTTTCTTT. J is TRBJ1-1 and V is TRBV29-1, with D unresolved. Between the trimmed V and J ends, which lost 4 bases and 1 base, there was a span of 7 bases. Germline CDR1 reads SQVTM; CDR2 reads ANQGSEA. The CDR3 contains 12 residues.

This clone was picked up a small number of times. The genes are TRBV28 and TRBJ1-1; D ambiguous. The CDR3 length is 12 residues. Between the trimmed V and J ends, which lost 2 bases and 9 bases, there was a span of 10 bases. CDR1 is MDHEN and CDR2 is SYDVKM in the germline V gene. The CDR3 DNA sequence: TGTGCCAGCAGTTTAGGGGTCCAAAAAGCTTTCTTT. This codes for CASSLGVQKAFF. The full variable domain, with the rest looked up from reference TRBV28 and TRBJ1-1, is DVKVTQSSRYLVKRTGEKVFLECVQDMDHENMFWYRQDPGLGLRLIYFSYDVKMKEKGDIPEGYSVSREKKERFSLILESASTNQTSMYLCASSLGVQKAFFGQGTRLTVV.

This clone came up a few times. V usage is TRBV4-1 and J usage is TRBJ1-1; D gene uncertain. The CDR3 is 15 amino acids. Germline lookup yields CDR1 MGHRA and CDR2 YSYEKL. The V end was cut by 4 bases, the J end by 0 bases, with 12 bases between. The CDR3 coding sequence is TGCGCCAGCAGCCGCCGCCCGGGTTTGAACACTGAAGCTTTCTTT. Translation: CASSRRPGLNTEAFF.

The CDR3: CASSVVGHGQPQHF. The CDR3, as DNA: TGTGCCAGCAGCGTAGTAGGGCACGGGCAGCCCCAGCATTTT. This chain links TRBV9 with TRBJ1-5; D is unclear. The V and J ends lost 0 bases and 7 bases respectively, with 11 bases between them. The CDR3 loop spans 14 amino acids. CDR1 and CDR2 (germline): SGDLS, YYNGEE. Variable domain in full (rest from reference TRBV9 and TRBJ1-5): DSGVTQTPKHLITATGQRVTLRCSPRSGDLSVYWYQQSLDQGLQFLIQYYNGEERAKGNILERFSAQQFPDLHSELNLSSLELGDSALYFCASSVVGHGQPQHFGDGTRLSIL.

This clone rates as medium-sized. The rearrangement links TRBV6-8 to TRBJ1-1; 9 positions match TRBD1. The CDR3 runs 17 residues. Unmatched junction bases numbered 12, after V lost 7 bases and J lost 0 bases. Germline values: CDR1 MNHGY, CDR2 SAAAGT. CDR3 sequence: CASIPGTGRKMNTEAFF. The CDR3 nucleotides read TGTGCCAGCATCCCCGGGACAGGGAGGAAGATGAACACTGAAGCTTTCTTT.

This clone was seen a few times. The chain uses TRBV9 and TRBJ1-3; D is undetermined. The length of the CDR3 is 14 residues. The germline V gene has CDR1 SGDLS and CDR2 YYNGEE. Between the trimmed V and J ends, which lost 4 bases and 0 bases, there was a span of 8 bases. The DNA for the CDR3 is TGTGCCAGCAGCCGCCTTGGCTCTGGAAACACCATATATTTT. This gives the protein CASSRLGSGNTIYF.

This clone came up a few times. J is TRBJ2-7 and V is TRBV28; TRBD2 matches 11 bases. Germline-derived CDR1 and CDR2 are MDHEN and SYDVKM. After removal of 6 bases from V and 7 bases from J, the junction contained 11 bases not matched to a gene. CDR3 length: 15 amino acids. CDR3 sequence reads: CASSRLAGSKREQYF. The CDR3 DNA is TGTGCCAGCAGCAGACTAGCGGGGTCGAAGCGGGAGCAGTACTTC.

The chain combines TRBV15 with TRBJ2-3; 7 bases match TRBD2. This CDR3 has 19 amino acids. V shed 1 base and J 3 bases; nucleotides not matched to a gene: 16. Germline V gene lookup returns CDR1 LNHNV and CDR2 YYDKDF (reference sequence). The DNA of the CDR3 is TGTGCCACCAGCAGAGTGGGAGGGTCTAGTCTCTTTTCGACAGATACGCAGTATTTT. It codes for CATSRVGGSSLFSTDTQYF.

Sample share makes this clone medium-sized (0.01 to 0.1%). V usage is TRBV11-3 and J usage is TRBJ1-4; 9 bases are shared with TRBD1. Germline trimming cut 3 bases from V and 8 bases from J; bases unmatched to any gene: 4. The CDR3 has 14 amino acids. The germline V gene encodes CDR1 SGHNT and CDR2 YENEEA. The CDR3 region is CASSFGTGHEKLFF. The CDR3 DNA follows: TGTGCCAGCAGCTTTGGGACAGGGCACGAAAAACTGTTTTTT.

This chain connects TRBV5-1 to TRBJ2-5; D uncertain. The length of the CDR3 is 14 residues. Trimming removed 3 bases from V and 5 bases from J, with 14 bases in between. CDR1 is SGHRS, CDR2 YFSETQ, per germline. CDR3 loop: CASSSTSSVETQYF. CDR3 coding DNA: TGCGCCAGCAGCTCGACCAGCAGTGTCGAGACCCAGTACTTC.

This clone came up once. The gene calls are TRBV19 and TRBJ2-1, with D maybe TRBD1 (6 bases). The CDR3 runs 14 residues. Germline V gene lookup returns CDR1 LNHDA and CDR2 SQIVND (reference sequence). The V gene lost 3 bases and the J gene lost 7 bases, with 13 bases spanning the gap. CDR3 nucleotide sequence: TGTGCCAGTAGTATTACCCGACAGGTAAATGAGCAGTTCTTC. This encodes CASSITRQVNEQFF.

V gene TRBV4-1 combines with J gene TRBJ1-2; perhaps TRBD1 as D (6 bases). Germline CDR1 reads MGHRA; CDR2 reads YSYEKL. There are 17 residues in the CDR3. The germline V and J ends were trimmed by 4 bases and 3 bases, with 21 bases remaining between them. CDR3 sequence reads: CASSPPQGLRMHYGYTF. The CDR3 nucleotides read TGCGCCAGCAGCCCTCCACAGGGCTTGCGGATGCACTATGGCTACACCTTC.